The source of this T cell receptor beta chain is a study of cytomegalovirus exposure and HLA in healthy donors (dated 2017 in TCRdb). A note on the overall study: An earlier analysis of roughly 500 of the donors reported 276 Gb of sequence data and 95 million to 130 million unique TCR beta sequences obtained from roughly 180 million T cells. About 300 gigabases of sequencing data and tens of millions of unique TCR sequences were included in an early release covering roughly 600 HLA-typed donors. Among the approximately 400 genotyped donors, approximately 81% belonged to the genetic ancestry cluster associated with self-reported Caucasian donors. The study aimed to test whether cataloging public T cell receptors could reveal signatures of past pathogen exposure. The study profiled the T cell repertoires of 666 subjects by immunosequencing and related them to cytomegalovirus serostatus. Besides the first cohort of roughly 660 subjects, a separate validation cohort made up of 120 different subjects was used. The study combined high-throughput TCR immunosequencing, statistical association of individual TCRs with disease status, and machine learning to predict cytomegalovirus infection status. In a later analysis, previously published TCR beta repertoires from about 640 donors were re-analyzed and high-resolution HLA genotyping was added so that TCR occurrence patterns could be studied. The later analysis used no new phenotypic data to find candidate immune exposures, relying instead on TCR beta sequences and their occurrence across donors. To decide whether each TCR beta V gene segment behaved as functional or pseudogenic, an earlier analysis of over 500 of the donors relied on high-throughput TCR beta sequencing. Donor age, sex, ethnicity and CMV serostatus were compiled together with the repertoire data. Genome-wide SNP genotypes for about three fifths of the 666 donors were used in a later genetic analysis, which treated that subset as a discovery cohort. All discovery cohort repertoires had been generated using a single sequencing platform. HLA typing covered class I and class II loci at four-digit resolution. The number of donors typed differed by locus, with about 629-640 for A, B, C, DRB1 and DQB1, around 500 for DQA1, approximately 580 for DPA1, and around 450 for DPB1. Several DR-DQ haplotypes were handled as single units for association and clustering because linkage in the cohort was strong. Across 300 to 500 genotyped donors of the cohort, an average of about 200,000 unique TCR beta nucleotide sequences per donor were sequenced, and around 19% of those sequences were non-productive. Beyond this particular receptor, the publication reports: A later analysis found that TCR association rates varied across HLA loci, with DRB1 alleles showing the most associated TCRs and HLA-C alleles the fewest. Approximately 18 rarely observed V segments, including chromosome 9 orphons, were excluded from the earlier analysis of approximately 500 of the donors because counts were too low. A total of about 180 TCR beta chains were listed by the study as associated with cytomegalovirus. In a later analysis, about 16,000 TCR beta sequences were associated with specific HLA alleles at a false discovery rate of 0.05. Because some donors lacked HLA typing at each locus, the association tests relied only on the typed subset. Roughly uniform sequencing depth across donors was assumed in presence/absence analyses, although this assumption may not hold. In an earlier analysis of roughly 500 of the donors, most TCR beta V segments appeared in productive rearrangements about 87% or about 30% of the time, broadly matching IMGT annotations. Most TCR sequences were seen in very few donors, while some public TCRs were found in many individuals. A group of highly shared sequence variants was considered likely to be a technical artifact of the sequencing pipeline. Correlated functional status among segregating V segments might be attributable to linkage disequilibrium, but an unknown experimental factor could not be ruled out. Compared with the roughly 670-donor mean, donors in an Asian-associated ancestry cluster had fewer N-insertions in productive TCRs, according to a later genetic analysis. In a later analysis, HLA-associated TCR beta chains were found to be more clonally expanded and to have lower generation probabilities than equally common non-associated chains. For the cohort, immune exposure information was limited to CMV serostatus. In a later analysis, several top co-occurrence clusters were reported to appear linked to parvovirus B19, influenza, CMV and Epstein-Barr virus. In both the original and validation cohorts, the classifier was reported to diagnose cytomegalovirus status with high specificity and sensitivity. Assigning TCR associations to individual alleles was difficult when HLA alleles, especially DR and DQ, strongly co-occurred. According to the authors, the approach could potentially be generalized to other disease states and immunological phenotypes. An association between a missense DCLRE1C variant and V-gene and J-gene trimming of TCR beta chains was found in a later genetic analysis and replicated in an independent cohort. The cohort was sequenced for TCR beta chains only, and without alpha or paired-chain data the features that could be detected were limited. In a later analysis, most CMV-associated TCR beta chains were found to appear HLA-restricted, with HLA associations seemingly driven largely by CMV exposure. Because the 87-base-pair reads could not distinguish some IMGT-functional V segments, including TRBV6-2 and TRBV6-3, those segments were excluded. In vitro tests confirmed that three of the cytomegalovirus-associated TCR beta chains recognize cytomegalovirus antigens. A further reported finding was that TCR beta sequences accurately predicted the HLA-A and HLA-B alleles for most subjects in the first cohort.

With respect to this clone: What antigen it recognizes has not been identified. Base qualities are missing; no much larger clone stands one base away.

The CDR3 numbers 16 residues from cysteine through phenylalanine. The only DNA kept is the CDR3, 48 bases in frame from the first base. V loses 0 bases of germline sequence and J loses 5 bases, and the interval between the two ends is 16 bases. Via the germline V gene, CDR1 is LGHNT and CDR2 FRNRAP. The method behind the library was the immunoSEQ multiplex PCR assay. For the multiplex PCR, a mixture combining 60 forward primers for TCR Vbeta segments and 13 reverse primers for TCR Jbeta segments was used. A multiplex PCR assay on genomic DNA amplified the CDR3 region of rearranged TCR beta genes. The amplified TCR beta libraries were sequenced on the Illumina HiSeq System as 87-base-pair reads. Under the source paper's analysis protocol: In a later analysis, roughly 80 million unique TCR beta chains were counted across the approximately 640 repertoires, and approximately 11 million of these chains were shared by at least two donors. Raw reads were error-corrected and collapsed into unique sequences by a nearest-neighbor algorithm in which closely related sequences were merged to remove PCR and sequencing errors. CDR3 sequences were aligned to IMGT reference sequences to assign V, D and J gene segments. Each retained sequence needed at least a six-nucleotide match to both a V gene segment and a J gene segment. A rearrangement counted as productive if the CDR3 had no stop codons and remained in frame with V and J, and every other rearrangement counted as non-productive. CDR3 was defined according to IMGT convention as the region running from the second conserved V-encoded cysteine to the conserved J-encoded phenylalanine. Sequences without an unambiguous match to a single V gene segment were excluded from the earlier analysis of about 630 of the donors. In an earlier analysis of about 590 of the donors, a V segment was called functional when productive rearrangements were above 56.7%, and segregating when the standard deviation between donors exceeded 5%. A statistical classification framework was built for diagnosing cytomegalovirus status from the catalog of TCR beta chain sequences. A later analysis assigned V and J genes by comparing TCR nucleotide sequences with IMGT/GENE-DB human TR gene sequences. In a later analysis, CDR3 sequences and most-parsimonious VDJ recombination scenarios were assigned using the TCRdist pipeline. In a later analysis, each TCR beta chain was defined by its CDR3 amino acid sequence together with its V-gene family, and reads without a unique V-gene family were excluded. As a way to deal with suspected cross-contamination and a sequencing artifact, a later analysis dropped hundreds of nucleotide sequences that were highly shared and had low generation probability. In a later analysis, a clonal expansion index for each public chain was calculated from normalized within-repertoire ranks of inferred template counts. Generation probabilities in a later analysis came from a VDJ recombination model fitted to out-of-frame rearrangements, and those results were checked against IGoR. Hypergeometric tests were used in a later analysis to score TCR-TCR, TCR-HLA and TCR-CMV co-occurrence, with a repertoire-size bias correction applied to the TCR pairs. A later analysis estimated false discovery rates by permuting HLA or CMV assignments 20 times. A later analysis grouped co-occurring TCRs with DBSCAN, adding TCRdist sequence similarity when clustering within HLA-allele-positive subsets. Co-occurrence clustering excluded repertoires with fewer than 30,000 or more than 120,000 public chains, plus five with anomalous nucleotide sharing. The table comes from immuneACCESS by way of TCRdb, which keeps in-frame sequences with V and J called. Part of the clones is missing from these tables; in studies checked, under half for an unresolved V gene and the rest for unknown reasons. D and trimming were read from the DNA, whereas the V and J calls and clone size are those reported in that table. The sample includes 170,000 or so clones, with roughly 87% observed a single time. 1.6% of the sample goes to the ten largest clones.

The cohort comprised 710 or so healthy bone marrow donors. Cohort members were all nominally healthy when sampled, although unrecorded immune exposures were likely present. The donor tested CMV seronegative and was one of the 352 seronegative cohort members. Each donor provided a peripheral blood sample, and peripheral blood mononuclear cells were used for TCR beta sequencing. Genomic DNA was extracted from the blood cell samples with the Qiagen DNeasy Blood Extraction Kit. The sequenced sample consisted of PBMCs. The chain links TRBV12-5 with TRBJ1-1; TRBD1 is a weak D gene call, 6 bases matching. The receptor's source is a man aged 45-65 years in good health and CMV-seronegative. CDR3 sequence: CASGLVLGGGGTEAFF. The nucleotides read TGTGCTAGTGGTTTGGTACTTGGGGGCGGGGGGACTGAAGCTTTCTTT.